This T cell receptor beta chain was profiled in a study of blood T cell repertoires in COVID-19 (dated by TCRdb to the early 2020s). Regarding the research as a whole: Samples covering the acute and convalescent phases of COVID-19 were provided by collaborators in the United States, Italy and Spain. The samples were drawn from the first 160 participants of the ongoing ImmuneRACE study and from over a thousand subjects provided by 6 global collaborators. The material from the prospective study consisted of cDNA or gDNA derived from T cells, B-cell-depleted T cells, or PBMCs. Where available, HLA class I and class II types were obtained from metadata supplied by the sample provider rather than from assay-based typing. Deeply sampled blood TCRbeta repertoires from subjects exposed to, actively infected with, or recovered from COVID-19 were included in the dataset. Sample metadata almost always included a de-identified subject ID, COVID-19 status, age in years and sex. The repertoires were released in a freely available public database meant as a resource for research on the immune response to SARS-CoV-2. Study-wide findings and limitations: The quantity of clinical and demographic metadata differed by source and by participant and was supplied without curation.

The immunoSEQ Assay, a bias-controlled multiplex PCR, was used to amplify TCRbeta CDR3 regions from genomic DNA. Per the authors' processing: Within the assay, amplification of reference gene primers was used to estimate how many nucleated cells each sample contained. To quantify the absolute abundance of each unique TCRbeta CDR3 rearrangement, sequence reads were collapsed and filtered. Productive Simpson clonality was computed per sample as the square root of Simpson's diversity index over productive rearrangements. This is the immuneACCESS table as TCRdb keeps it, with only in-frame sequences that have V and J called. A part of the clones is gone; compared with another copy, unresolved V genes explain less than half, and the rest is unexplained. The DNA was the basis for D and trimming; V, J and clone size are from that table. This sample gives under 200,000 clones in total; under 90% of them show up just once. Over 2% of the sample comes from the top ten.

On this clone itself: Its specific antigen is unknown. There are no base qualities to consult, and no much larger clone falls within one base.

The collaborating institutions used their own protocols to collect whole blood in K2EDTA tubes. For TCRbeta analysis, collaborators shipped samples in one of three forms: frozen whole blood, isolated PBMCs, or DNA extracted from either of those sample types. The CDR3 numbers 17 residues from cysteine through phenylalanine. Only the CDR3 portion is preserved as DNA: 51 bases, with reading frame beginning at the first base. Relative to germline, V is missing 1 base and J is missing 2 bases, with 7 bases of the junction outside any gene match. According to the germline V gene, CDR1 reads KGHSH and CDR2 reads LQKENI.

The sequence was collected from a woman of 80 years or more with acute or convalescent COVID-19. Recombination linked TRBV18 to TRBJ2-1; TRBD2 matches 8 bases in the middle. The source material was peripheral blood. Here is the DNA: TGTGCCAGCTCACCACGGCCTAGCGGGCCTACCTACAATGAGCAGTTCTTC. It encodes CASSPRPSGPTYNEQFF.